These 25 T cell receptor beta chains originate from one sample sequenced in a study of PD-1 blockade in classical Hodgkin lymphoma. Each patient relapsed following autologous stem cell transplantation, and prior brentuximab vedotin exposure differed. Profiled with immunoSEQ multiplex PCR; TCRdb holds only in-frame clones, not every one. The top ten clones hold 24% of a sample with roughly 19,000 clones, around 86% of them seen once. Here the sequenced sample was peripheral blood mononuclear cells (PBMCs), taken at baseline. Receptors were obtained from a human donor with classical Hodgkin lymphoma.

V usage is TRBV10-2 and J usage is TRBJ2-3; the match to TRBD2 covers 10 bases. Germline V gene sequence: CDR1 WSHSY, CDR2 SAAADI. Trimming cost V 9 bases and J 4 bases; bases outside gene matches: 4. The CDR3 length is 13 residues. The CDR3 nucleotides are TGCGCCAGTATGCTAGCGGGAGCAGATACGCAGTATTTT. Translated, it gives CASMLAGADTQYF.

The chain combines TRBV28 with TRBJ2-5; either TRBD1 or TRBD2 may supply D (6 bases each). Trimming took off 3 bases at V and 5 bases at J, with 19 bases between the two ends. In germline, CDR1 is MDHEN, CDR2 SYDVKM. The CDR3 has 16 residues. The CDR3 sequence is CASSFPFSGAGETQYF. The CDR3, as DNA: TGTGCCAGCAGTTTTCCCTTCTCGGGGGCCGGGGAGACCCAGTACTTC.

The CDR3 spells CASSYGQLKNIQYF. The CDR3 region has the DNA TGTGCCAGCTCCTATGGACAGCTCAAAAACATTCAGTACTTC. This chain links TRBV9 with TRBJ2-4, with D tentatively TRBD1 (6 bases). The germline V and J ends were trimmed by 7 bases and 3 bases, with 14 bases remaining between them. This CDR3 region has 14 residues. The germline gives CDR1 SGDLS, CDR2 YYNGEE.

V and J are TRBV7-8 and TRBJ2-1; D may be TRBD1 or TRBD2 (5 bases each). This CDR3 is 14 amino acids long. V lost 3 bases and J lost 7, with 13 bases in between. The germline V gene encodes CDR1 SGHVS and CDR2 FQNEAQ. CDR3 nucleotides: TGTGCCAGCAGCTTTGGGACGGGGCCTAATGAGCAGTTCTTC. Protein: CASSFGTGPNEQFF.

The DNA for the CDR3 is TGTGCCAGTAGTTGGAACGGAGGAAAGGGTACAGATACGCAGTATTTT. Residues: CASSWNGGKGTDTQYF. The rearrangement joins TRBV19 to TRBJ2-3, with D possibly matching TRBD2 (5 bases). V was pared by 5 bases and J by 3 bases, with 18 bases between. The CDR3 length is 16 residues. Germline V CDR1 and CDR2: LNHDA, SQIVND (reference sequence).

The chain couples TRBV9 to TRBJ2-1, with 10 bases matching TRBD2. With V trimmed by 3 bases and J by 4 bases, 7 bases remained unmatched. Germline assignment: CDR1 SGDLS and CDR2 YYNGEE. This CDR3 region has 16 residues. For the CDR3, the DNA is TGTGCCAGCAGCGCACAGCCGGGACTAGCGTACAATGAGCAGTTCTTC. Translated: CASSAQPGLAYNEQFF.

The rearrangement joins TRBV5-4 to TRBJ2-2; D gene ambiguous. Trimming removed 0 bases at V and 1 base at J, with 7 bases between. The CDR3 consists of 15 residues. Germline-derived CDR1 and CDR2 are SGHNT and YYREEE (reference sequence). CDR3 DNA: TGTGCCAGCAGCTTGGCACAAGGGAACACCGGGGAGCTGTTTTTT. This encodes CASSLAQGNTGELFF.

CDR3 protein: CASRPRGASTDTQYF. CDR3 DNA: TGTGCCAGCAGACCTAGGGGAGCTAGCACAGATACGCAGTATTTT. The J gene is TRBJ2-3, the V gene TRBV7-9; tentatively, D is TRBD1 or TRBD2 (5 bases each). CDR3 size: 15 residues. Trimming shortened V by 6 bases and J by 0 bases, and 13 bases separated the two germline ends. Germline V CDR1 and CDR2: SEHNR, FQNEAQ (reference sequence).

The gene calls are TRBV6-4 and TRBJ2-1; 8 bases line up with TRBD2. The CDR3 has 16 residues. Looked up from germline, CDR1 is MRHNA and CDR2 is SNTAGT. J was trimmed by 8 bases and V by 0 bases; bases with no gene match: 9. DNA of the CDR3: TGTGCCAGCAGTGACTCGTATAGCGGGAAATCGGATGAGCAGTTCTTC. Its translation is CASSDSYSGKSDEQFF.

V usage is TRBV27 and J usage is TRBJ2-1; 14 positions match TRBD2. The J segment lost 7 bases and the V segment lost 7 bases, leaving 15 bases of the junction unmatched. This CDR3 is built from 18 residues. Germline V gene lookup returns CDR1 MNHEY and CDR2 SMNVEV (reference sequence). The DNA for the CDR3 is TGTGCCAGCACCTTGTTGGGACTAGCGGGAGATAAGGAGAATGAGCAGTTCTTC. This codes for CASTLLGLAGDKENEQFF.

J is TRBJ1-2 and V is TRBV11-3; D is uncertain. CDR1 and CDR2 from the germline V gene are SGHNT and YENEEA. The CDR3 is 16 residues long. V lost 5 bases and J 0 bases, leaving 16 bases between the germline ends. DNA of the CDR3: TGTGCCAGCAGCCCCACCGGGTCAGGAGCTAACTATGGCTACACCTTC. It yields the protein CASSPTGSGANYGYTF.

V and J are TRBV10-1 and TRBJ2-2; TRBD1 matches at 8 bases. J lost 4 bases, V lost 7 bases, and 5 bases had no gene match. The germline V gene has CDR1 WNHNN and CDR2 SYGVQD (reference sequence). The CDR3 contains 14 residues. DNA of the CDR3: TGCGCCAGCAAACAGGGGGTTGGCACCGGGGAGCTGTTTTTT. Translated: CASKQGVGTGELFF.

In nucleotides, the CDR3 is TGTGCCAGTAGTGTCCGGGACAGGATATCGAACACTGAAGCTTTCTTT. Protein sequence: CASSVRDRISNTEAFF. The chain recombines TRBV19 with TRBJ1-1; 8 bases fit TRBD1. The trim removed 5 bases at V and 1 base at J, leaving 9 bases unmatched. Per germline, CDR1 LNHDA and CDR2 SQIVND (reference sequence). This CDR3 region has 16 residues.

The J gene is TRBJ1-1, the V gene TRBV7-3; the D is unclear. This CDR3 is 14 amino acids long. Germline V lookup: CDR1 SGHTA, CDR2 FQGTGA. V lost 1 base to trimming and J lost 4 bases, with 10 bases between them. The CDR3 loop reads CASSLRAFGTEAFF. The DNA for the CDR3 is TGTGCCAGCAGCTTAAGGGCATTTGGCACTGAAGCTTTCTTT.

This clone was seen more than once but under ten times. V gene TRBV21-1 combines with J gene TRBJ1-4. TRBV21-1 is given as a pseudogene. The CDR3 extends over 19 amino acids. CDR3 in amino acids: CASSTGPSFPGEGGEKLFF. CDR3 nucleotides: TGTGCCAGCAGCACGGGGCCTTCGTTCCCAGGGGAAGGGGGGGAAAAACTGTTTTTT.

This clone has a handful of counts. The chain recombines TRBV11-3 with TRBJ1-2; D call uncertain. CDR1 is SGHNT and CDR2 is YENEEA in the germline V gene. The CDR3 is made up of 15 amino acids. V lost 5 bases, J lost 7 bases, and 20 bases lay in between. The chain's CDR3 is CASSPPTRSGFGYTF. As DNA, the CDR3 is TGTGCCAGCAGCCCCCCAACGAGGTCTGGATTTGGCTACACCTTC.

V and J are TRBV5-4 and TRBJ2-7; 14 bases fit TRBD2. This CDR3 spans 16 amino acids. Per germline, CDR1 SGHNT and CDR2 YYREEE (reference sequence). J gave up 4 bases and V 3 bases, and 6 bases lay outside the gene matches. The CDR3 DNA is TGTGCCAGCAGCTGGGACAGGACTAGCGGGAGGTACGAGCAGTACTTC. Its translation is CASSWDRTSGRYEQYF.

This chain joins TRBV18 and TRBJ2-1, with 7 bases fitting TRBD2. V lost 2 bases to trimming and J lost 0 bases; unmatched junction nucleotides: 13. Per the germline V gene, CDR1 is KGHSH and CDR2 is LQKENI. CDR3 length: 19 amino acids. The CDR3 sequence: CASSPREGLGWGSYNEQFF. The CDR3 coding sequence is TGTGCCAGCTCACCAAGGGAGGGGCTGGGCTGGGGCTCCTACAATGAGCAGTTCTTC.

This clone occurred a few times. This chain uses TRBV28 with TRBJ1-6; 8 bases are shared with TRBD1. CDR1 is MDHEN, CDR2 SYDVKM, per germline. The CDR3 extends over 17 amino acids. Losses at the gene ends were 6 bases for V and 4 bases for J; bases not matched to a gene: 11. The CDR3 DNA reads TGTGCCAGCAGCCTGTTGTCAGGGGGCCAATATAATTCACCCCTCCACTTT. Amino acids: CASSLLSGGQYNSPLHF.

This clone was found once. The V call is TRBV7-9, the J call TRBJ2-1, with 7 bases fitting TRBD2. Germline CDR1 SEHNR, CDR2 FQNEAQ (reference sequence). Unmatched junction bases numbered 3, after V lost 1 base and J lost 3 bases. There are 15 residues in the CDR3. CDR3 DNA: TGTGCCAGCAGCTTAGTTAGCGGGTACTACAATGAGCAGTTCTTC. Its protein is CASSLVSGYYNEQFF.

The V call is TRBV6-1, the J call TRBJ1-5; D might be TRBD1 (6 bases). CDR3 length: 13 residues. V was clipped by 7 bases and J by 3 bases, with 10 bases between them. Germline V gene lookup returns CDR1 MNHNS and CDR2 SASEGT. For the CDR3, the DNA is TGTGCCAGCATACAGGGAAACAATCAGCCCCAGCATTTT. It translates to CASIQGNNQPQHF.

This chain joins TRBV9 and TRBJ2-1; the D call may be TRBD1 or TRBD2 (5 bases each). The CDR3 extends over 16 amino acids. V was trimmed by 4 bases and J by 0 bases, leaving 14 bases between them. Germline CDR1 reads SGDLS; CDR2 reads YYNGEE. DNA of the CDR3: TGTGCCAGCAGCCCCGATTGGGGGAGCTCCTACAATGAGCAGTTCTTC. As protein: CASSPDWGSSYNEQFF.

By frequency in the sample, this clone is medium-sized. The chain couples TRBV6-4 to TRBJ2-3; possible D gene TRBD2, 6 bases. The CDR3 length is 14 residues. Germline values: CDR1 MRHNA, CDR2 SNTAGT. The V and J ends lost 2 bases and 4 bases respectively, with 10 bases between them. Written as DNA, the CDR3 is TGTGCCAGCAGTGACGCACGGGAGCCAGATACGCAGTATTTT. Encoded protein: CASSDAREPDTQYF.

V gene TRBV6-4 combines with J gene TRBJ2-7, with 11 bases matching TRBD2. The length of the CDR3 is 15 residues. J lost 5 bases, V lost 6 bases, and 9 bases had no gene match. Germline V gene data show CDR1 as MRHNA and CDR2 as SNTAGT. The CDR3 region has the DNA TGTGCCAGCAGCCTACTAGCGGGAGAAGCCCACGAGCAGTACTTC. Translating gives CASSLLAGEAHEQYF.

The chain recombines TRBV11-2 with TRBJ2-1, with 13 bases fitting TRBD2. Looked up from germline, CDR1 is SGHAT and CDR2 is FQNNGV. CDR3 length: 16 residues. The junction had 5 bases not matched to a gene; V was cut back by 1 base and J by 8 bases. CDR3 nucleotide sequence: TGTGCCAGCAGCTTAGCGGGACTAGCGGGGCGAGATGAGCAGTTCTTC. Translated, it gives CASSLAGLAGRDEQFF.